This T cell receptor (beta chain) was retrieved from a study of PD-1 blockade in classical Hodgkin lymphoma. As for the study in general: Patients had nivolumab dosed at 3 mg/kg, delivered intravenously every 2 weeks. Whole-study findings and limits: Undefined causes, possibly disease activity or prior therapy, underlie the repertoire differences.

Every single patient, without exception, relapsed after autologous stem cell transplantation, and brentuximab vedotin exposure varied. The repertoire was sequenced with immunoSEQ multiplex PCR; TCRdb's copy has only in-frame clones and lacks some. The repertoire holds more than 45,000 clones, 91% seen once, with roughly 10% in the top ten. For this clone: Its target is unknown.

The CDR3 is 15 amino acids. Between the trimmed V and J ends, which lost 0 bases and 6 bases, there was a span of 14 bases. The germline V gene has CDR1 LGHNA and CDR2 YNFKEQ. The TCR comes from a human donor with classical Hodgkin lymphoma. The chain is built from TRBV4-2 and TRBJ1-1; D is undetermined. Specimen: peripheral blood mononuclear cells (PBMCs), collected before the second cycle of nivolumab. CDR3 bases: TGTGCCAGCAGCCAAGAAAGGGCACCCATGGCTGAAGCTTTCTTT. It codes for CASSQERAPMAEAFF.